This T cell receptor beta chain was recovered during a study of T cell repertoires in cytomegalovirus infection. The CDR3 sequence is 14 residues long. Trimming took 7 bases from V and 3 from J; bases not matched to a gene: 5. This clonotype has ten or more counts. Its target is unknown. TCRdb reprocessed the reads via MiXCR and lists one record per CDR3 protein. The sample lists 60,000 to 75,000 distinct CDR3 sequences; 20% to 25% were seen once. The sample taken for sequencing was PBMCs, sequenced either directly or after in vitro stimulation (not recorded which). This clonotype originated in a human donor in good health (CMV status not recorded). Some clones in this sample may be carry-over from other donors' samples. The chain is built from TRBV12-3 or TRBV12-4 and TRBJ1-2; 10 bases line up with TRBD1. The CDR3 loop reads CASTPTGGDYGYTF. CDR3 DNA sequence: TGTGCCAGCACCCCGACAGGGGGCGACTATGGCTACACCTTC.